Listed below are T cell receptor beta chains from one sample, sequenced in a study of blood T cell repertoires in COVID-19. Profiling relied on immunoSEQ multiplex PCR, and the TCRdb table lists in-frame clones only, not all of them. The profile shows 80,000 or so clones, less than 85% of them singletons. The sequenced sample was peripheral blood. Receptor source: a woman in her 70s with acute or convalescent COVID-19. The CDR3 runs from the conserved cysteine through the conserved F or W. A D gene is named only where the DNA matches it firmly. Clone size is given for some rows only: seen once, a few or many times, or a class if the clone is expanded.

d_call j_call v_call clone_size cdr3_nt cdr3_aa
TRBD2 TRBJ2-4 TRBV6-5 . TGTGCCAGCAGTCAGACTAGCGGGGGGATTCAGTACTTC CASSQTSGGIQYF
. TRBJ2-2 TRBV7-3 once TGTGCCAGCGGGTTGGGGGATTCGCGGGGTTCCGGGGAGCTGTTTTTT CASGLGDSRGSGELFF
TRBD1 TRBJ1-2 TRBV19 . TGTGCCAGTAATCCCGGGACAGCCGAGGGCTACACCTTC CASNPGTAEGYTF
TRBD2 TRBJ2-5 TRBV5-1 . TGCGCCAGCAGCTTACCGGGGACTAGCGGGGGTAGACAAGAGACCCAGTACTTC CASSLPGTSGGRQETQYF
TRBD1 TRBJ1-2 TRBV10-3 few TGTGCCATCAGTGAGGGACAGGGGGCTAGGTATGGCTACACCTTC CAISEGQGARYGYTF
. TRBJ1-6 TRBV19 . TGTGCCAGTAAGAGGATGCGGAGCTCCTATAATTCACCCCTCCACTTT CASKRMRSSYNSPLHF
. TRBJ2-3 TRBV6-6 . TGTGCCAGCAGTTATCTTCGGGTTGCAGATACGCAGTATTTT CASSYLRVADTQYF
. TRBJ1-6 TRBV3-1/TRBV3-2 . TGTGCCAGCAGCCAAGCCTCTTCACCCCTCCACTTT CASSQASSPLHF
. TRBJ1-4 TRBV7-9 . TGTGCCAGCAGCTCCGCCGGGGCGGGAGAAAAACTGTTTTTT CASSSAGAGEKLFF
TRBD1 TRBJ2-5 TRBV3-1/TRBV3-2 . TGTGCCAGCAGCCAAGACGGCAGGGGGCAAGAGACCCAGTACTTC CASSQDGRGQETQYF
. TRBJ2-7 TRBV7-5 few TGTGCCAGAAGCGAATCAGCTTGCAAGGGGTTTGTTGTTAGGTACTACGAGCAGTACTTC CARSESACKGFVVRYYEQYF
. TRBJ2-3 TRBV5-8 . TGTGCCAGCTCCGGCACCAGGTACAGGACAGATACGCAGTATTTT CASSGTRYRTDTQYF
. TRBJ1-2 TRBV12-3/TRBV12-4 . TGTGCCAGCAGTTTGGCCCAGTATGGCTACACCTTC CASSLAQYGYTF
TRBD1 TRBJ2-7 TRBV6-2/TRBV6-3 . TGTGCCAGCAGTTACGAGGGACAGGGATACCGAGTGAGCTCCTACGAGCAGTACTTC CASSYEGQGYRVSSYEQYF
. TRBJ1-2 TRBV10-3 . TGTGCCATCAGTGATGAATCGGTTTTAGTCTATGGCTACACCTTC CAISDESVLVYGYTF
TRBD1 TRBJ2-7 TRBV12-3/TRBV12-4 . TGTGCCAGCAGCTACGGACAGGGCGAGCAGTACTTC CASSYGQGEQYF
TRBD1 TRBJ1-6 TRBV11-3 . TGTGCCAGCAGCGGCAGACAGGGCAACTCACCCCTCCACTTT CASSGRQGNSPLHF
. TRBJ2-3 TRBV7-8 . TGTGCCAGCACTTCGCACCGGGGTCCTTTAAGCACAGATACGCAGTATTTT CASTSHRGPLSTDTQYF
. TRBJ1-4 TRBV2 . TGTGCCAGCAGGAGGGACACCGGTTTGGAAAAACTGTTTTTT CASRRDTGLEKLFF
. TRBJ2-7 TRBV13 once TGTGCCAGCAGCTTAGGGAGCTACGAGCAGTACTTC CASSLGSYEQYF
TRBD2 TRBJ2-3 TRBV5-1 . TGCGCCAGCAGTTCGACTAGCGGGACCTCCAGTACGCAGTATTTT CASSSTSGTSSTQYF
. TRBJ2-5 TRBV10-3 . TGTGCCATCAAGAGAGGTGCGGGAGAGACCCAGTACTTC CAIKRGAGETQYF
. TRBJ2-1 TRBV6-5 few TGTGCCAGCATCAAAGAGCCGGGACTCGACAATGAGCAGTTCTTC CASIKEPGLDNEQFF
. TRBJ2-7 TRBV18 . TGTGCCAGCTCACCCCGGGGACTGCTCTACGAGCAGTACTTC CASSPRGLLYEQYF
. TRBJ2-1 TRBV7-6 . TGTGCCAGCAGCTTATCCGTTTTTGAGCAGTTCTTC CASSLSVFEQFF
. TRBJ2-4 TRBV2 . TGTGCCAGCAGTGATATCGCGGAGTCAGTAGAATCCATTCAGTACTTC CASSDIAESVESIQYF
. TRBJ1-2 TRBV6-2/TRBV6-3 few TGTGCCAGCAGTTACTCGGCGGGGAATGGTGGCTACACCTTC CASSYSAGNGGYTF
TRBD2 TRBJ2-3 TRBV11-2 . TGTGCCAGCAGCCGGATAAGCGGGGGGGCCGGCACAGATACGCAGTATTTT CASSRISGGAGTDTQYF
TRBD1 TRBJ1-5 TRBV19 . TGTGCCAGCCGTTCGACAGGGGCAAAGGGCAATCAGCCCCAGCATTTT CASRSTGAKGNQPQHF
. TRBJ1-5 TRBV19 . TGTGCCAGTAGTATAGAACGGCAGCCCCAGCATTTT CASSIERQPQHF
. TRBJ2-2 TRBV2 . TGTGCCAGCAGGCGACAGGCCGGGGACGGGGAGCTGTTTTTT CASRRQAGDGELFF
TRBD1 TRBJ1-5 TRBV6-5 . TGTGCCAGCAGCCGACTAGGACAGGGCAATCAGCCCCAGCATTTT CASSRLGQGNQPQHF
. TRBJ1-3 TRBV7-9 . TGTGCCAGCAGCTTAGACACAGGAAACACCATATATTTT CASSLDTGNTIYF
. TRBJ1-3 TRBV9 . TGTGCCAGCAGCCCCCGGTGGCAGGTGGTGGACACCATATATTTT CASSPRWQVVDTIYF
. TRBJ2-2 TRBV4-1 few TGCGCCAGCAGCCTTTCTATCACCGGGGAGCTGTTTTTT CASSLSITGELFF
. TRBJ1-1 TRBV11-3 . TGTGCCAGCAGCTTGTACGACAGCACTGAAGCTTTCTTT CASSLYDSTEAFF
. TRBJ2-1 TRBV7-3 . TGTGCCAGCAGCCCGAATTGGGCTAGCTTTCCCCCCCCCTACAATGAGCAGTTCTTC CASSPNWASFPPPYNEQFF
TRBD2 TRBJ2-3 TRBV4-1 . TGCGCCAGCAGCTCCCAAGGAAGGGGAGGGGCAGATACGCAGTATTTT CASSSQGRGGADTQYF
. TRBJ1-5 TRBV19 few TGTGCCAGTAGTATAGACCCAGTCAATCAGCCCCAGCATTTT CASSIDPVNQPQHF
TRBD1 TRBJ2-7 TRBV7-2 . TGTGCCAGCAGCACGAGACAGGGGGCGTTCTACGAGCAGTACTTC CASSTRQGAFYEQYF
. TRBJ2-7 TRBV4-3 . TGCGCCAGCAGCCCTACAGGGTACGAGCAGTACTTC CASSPTGYEQYF
. TRBJ2-6 TRBV10-1 once TGCGCCAGCAGTGGCTGCGTAAGATCGCACAAAGTCGGGAACGTCCTGACTTTC CASSGCVRSHKVGNVLTF
. TRBJ1-1 TRBV11-3 . TGTGCCAGCAGCTTAGGACTGACCACTGAAGCTTTCTTT CASSLGLTTEAFF
TRBD1 TRBJ1-2 TRBV10-3 . TGTGCCATCAGTGATACAGGGGGCACTAACTATGGCTACACCTTC CAISDTGGTNYGYTF
TRBD1 TRBJ1-1 TRBV5-1 . TGCGCCAGCAGCCCGGGACAGGGGAACACTGAAGCTTTCTTT CASSPGQGNTEAFF
TRBD2 TRBJ2-5 TRBV19 . TGTGCCAGTAGTATTCTAGCGGGGGGGCGGGAGACCCAGTACTTC CASSILAGGRETQYF
. TRBJ1-1 TRBV5-5 . TGTGCCAGCAGCAAGGAACAGGTGGGGGCTTTCTTT CASSKEQVGAFF
TRBD1 TRBJ1-2 TRBV5-1 . TGCGCCAGCAGCTTCTCGACAGGGAGGCTTTATGGCTACACCTTC CASSFSTGRLYGYTF
TRBD1 TRBJ1-1 TRBV7-2 . TGTGCCAGCAGCTTAGTTATTCGGACAGGGGCGGACACTGAAGCTTTCTTT CASSLVIRTGADTEAFF
TRBD2 TRBJ2-2 TRBV19 . TGTGCCAGTAGTATAGGAGGACTAGCGGGGGGACACACCGGGGAGCTGTTTTTT CASSIGGLAGGHTGELFF
. TRBJ1-4 TRBV6-6 . TGTGCCAGCAGTTACAGGGGCTTCGGTGAAAAACTGTTTTTT CASSYRGFGEKLFF
TRBD1 TRBJ1-2 TRBV24-1 . TGTGCCACCAGTGATCGAGGACAGGCCGCGGGCTACACCTTC CATSDRGQAAGYTF
. TRBJ2-7 TRBV7-2 . TGTGCCAGCAGCTTGGATCTGGAGGTTTTCTCCTACGAGCAGTACTTC CASSLDLEVFSYEQYF
TRBD1 TRBJ1-4 TRBV7-2 . TGTGCCAGCAGCCCTCGACAGGGGTGGGAAAAACTGTTTTTT CASSPRQGWEKLFF